The next 15 T cell receptor beta chains were all read from a single sample in a study of OX40 agonist ivuxolimab in advanced cancers. TCRdb keeps only in-frame clones here, not all; method: immunoSEQ multiplex PCR. This sample has 65,000 to 90,000 clones, with 90% to 95% found just once. Source: CD4+ or CD8+ T cells sorted from blood, taken in a trial of the OX40 agonist ivuxolimab. The receptors here all came from an adult with an advanced solid tumor such as melanoma, head and neck, liver or kidney cancer.

This sequence joins TRBV27 and TRBJ1-3; TRBD1 agrees at 9 bases. This CDR3 has 17 amino acids. Trimming at V came to 0 bases and at J to 8 bases, leaving 11 bases not matched to a gene. Per the germline V gene, CDR1 is MNHEY and CDR2 is SMNVEV (reference sequence). The CDR3 nucleotides read TGTGCCAGCAGTTTATCCTTCTTGGAGACAGGGGGGCACACCATATATTTT. It yields the protein CASSLSFLETGGHTIYF.

The V and J genes are TRBV5-1 and TRBJ2-3; possible D gene TRBD2, 6 bases. Trimming cost V 0 bases and J 5 bases, with 16 bases left between them. The CDR3 has 16 residues. Germline-derived CDR1 and CDR2 are SGHRS and YFSETQ. The CDR3 region is CASSLARGGQGDTQYF. In nucleotides, the CDR3 is TGCGCCAGCAGCTTGGCCCGTGGAGGGCAGGGAGATACGCAGTATTTT.

The V call is TRBV18, the J call TRBJ2-2; D is perhaps TRBD1 or TRBD2 (6 bases each). From germline, CDR1 is KGHSH and CDR2 LQKENI. This CDR3 region has 16 residues. V lost 1 base to trimming and J lost 4 bases, with 13 bases between them. The CDR3 DNA follows: TGTGCCAGCTCACCACTAGAGGGGGGACGCACCGGGGAGCTGTTTTTT. Its protein is CASSPLEGGRTGELFF.

This sequence joins TRBV5-6 and TRBJ1-2; 7 bases fit TRBD1. The V and J ends lost 2 bases and 7 bases, in that order; junction bases with no gene match: 5. There are 13 residues in the CDR3. Germline-derived CDR1 and CDR2 are SGHDT and YYEEEE. In DNA, the CDR3 is TGTGCCAGCAGCTTTACAGGGGCTGGTGGCTACACCTTC. Its translation is CASSFTGAGGYTF.

The chain recombines TRBV11-1 with TRBJ2-5; 8 bases map to TRBD2. The V gene end was trimmed by 4 bases and the J gene end by 2 bases; junction bases not matched to a gene: 12. The CDR3 runs to 17 residues. Germline values: CDR1 SGHAT, CDR2 FQDESV (reference sequence). CDR3 region: CASSSGDGIAGQETQYF. The CDR3 DNA is TGTGCCAGCAGCTCCGGGGATGGTATAGCGGGGCAAGAGACCCAGTACTTC.

The chain has TRBV2 and TRBJ2-7, with unresolved D. The V gene's germline CDR1 is SNHLY and CDR2 FYNNEI. The ends were cut back, 4 bases at V and 2 bases at J, with 18 bases in the middle. The CDR3 is 16 amino acids. CDR3 nucleotides: TGTGCCAGCAGTGGGCGTGGTCACCCTGGGGCCTACGAGCAGTACTTC. It specifies CASSGRGHPGAYEQYF.

The chain carries TRBV9 and TRBJ2-7; TRBD2 matches 13 bases. V lost 2 bases to trimming and J lost 0 bases; unmatched junction nucleotides: 5. CDR3 size: 17 residues. Per germline, CDR1 SGDLS and CDR2 YYNGEE. DNA of the CDR3: TGTGCCAGCAGCGTTTCGGGACTAGCGGGGAGCTCCTACGAGCAGTACTTC. Its protein product is CASSVSGLAGSSYEQYF.

The V gene is TRBV7-9, the J gene TRBJ2-7; D is ambiguous. The germline V and J ends were trimmed by 0 bases and 6 bases, with 6 bases remaining between them. This CDR3 is built from 12 residues. Germline loops: CDR1 SEHNR, CDR2 FQNEAQ (reference sequence). CDR3 sequence reads: CASSLAGREQYF. DNA of the CDR3: TGTGCCAGCAGCTTAGCCGGTCGCGAGCAGTACTTC.

This chain connects TRBV7-8 to TRBJ1-2; 10 bases align to TRBD1. The CDR3 has 17 residues. Germline CDR1 reads SGHVS; CDR2 reads FQNEAQ. With V trimmed by 1 base and J by 6 bases, 11 bases remained unmatched. In nucleotides, the CDR3 is TGTGCCAGCAGCTTAGTTGGGACAGGGGATCTTCCGAATGGCTACACCTTC. This gives the protein CASSLVGTGDLPNGYTF.

This chain uses TRBV2 with TRBJ2-7; 7 bases map to TRBD1. The V and J ends lost 5 bases and 9 bases, in that order; junction bases with no gene match: 13. CDR1 is SNHLY, CDR2 FYNNEI, per germline. This CDR3 is built from 14 residues. The DNA of the CDR3 is TGTGCCAGCAGTTGGGGACGTGGACAGGTCTCGCAGTACTTC. Protein: CASSWGRGQVSQYF.

The chain is built from TRBV2 and TRBJ2-3; D not resolved. This CDR3 is 12 amino acids long. Germline-derived CDR1 and CDR2 are SNHLY and FYNNEI. The V and J ends lost 5 bases and 4 bases respectively, with 7 bases between them. CDR3 protein: CASSSVSDTQYF. In DNA form, the CDR3 reads TGTGCCAGCAGTTCGGTGTCAGATACGCAGTATTTT.

This clone was detected a few times. This sequence joins TRBV6-1 and TRBJ2-7, with 7 positions matching TRBD1. J was trimmed by 0 bases and V by 1 base; bases with no gene match: 0. There are 14 residues in the CDR3. Germline V gives CDR1 MNHNS, CDR2 SASEGT. The CDR3 DNA is TGTGCCAGCAGTGAAGGGGACAGCTCCTACGAGCAGTACTTC. It translates to CASSEGDSSYEQYF.

V usage is TRBV7-6 and J usage is TRBJ1-2, with 7 bases that match TRBD1. Germline CDR1 SGHVS, CDR2 FNYEAQ. This CDR3 has 14 residues. V was pared by 3 bases and J by 8 bases, with 9 bases of the junction left unmatched. CDR3 loop: CASSFDRALLGYTF. CDR3 DNA: TGTGCCAGCAGCTTTGACAGGGCTTTGTTGGGCTACACCTTC.

This chain links TRBV7-6 with TRBJ2-5; possible D gene TRBD2, 6 bases. The CDR3 consists of 16 residues. Germline assignment: CDR1 SGHVS and CDR2 FNYEAQ. Deletions cut 3 bases from V and 4 bases from J, with 18 bases between. This CDR3 reads CASSFLTGDGGETQYF. CDR3 sequence (DNA): TGTGCCAGCAGCTTTTTGACGGGGGACGGGGGAGAGACCCAGTACTTC.

This chain uses TRBV16 with TRBJ2-1; the match to TRBD2 covers 8 bases. The CDR3 sequence is 15 residues long. Germline-derived CDR1 and CDR2 are KGHSY and FQNENV. The V segment lost 1 base and the J segment 6 bases; nucleotides outside the gene matches: 5. DNA of the CDR3: TGTGCCAGCAGCCAATTCGGGGGGGCGGTCAATGAGCAGTTCTTC. It translates to CASSQFGGAVNEQFF.